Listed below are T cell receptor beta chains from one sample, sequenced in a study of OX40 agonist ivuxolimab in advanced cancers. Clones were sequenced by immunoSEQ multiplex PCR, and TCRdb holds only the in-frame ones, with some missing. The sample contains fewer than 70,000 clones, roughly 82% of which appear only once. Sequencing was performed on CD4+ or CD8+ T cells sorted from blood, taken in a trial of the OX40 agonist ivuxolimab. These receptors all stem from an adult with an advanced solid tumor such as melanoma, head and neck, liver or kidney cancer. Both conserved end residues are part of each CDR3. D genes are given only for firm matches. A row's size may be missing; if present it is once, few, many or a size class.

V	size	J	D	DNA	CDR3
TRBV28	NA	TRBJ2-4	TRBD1	TGTGCCAGCAGTTTACCGAGGACAGGGGATGTGCGCTACTTC	CASSLPRTGDVRYF
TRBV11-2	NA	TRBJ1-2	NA	TGTGCCAGCAGCTCCCGGGACGGCTATGGCTACACCTTC	CASSSRDGYGYTF
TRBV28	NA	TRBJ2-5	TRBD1	TGTGCCAGCAGTGTAGGACAGGGGACCCTCCAAGAGACCCAGTACTTC	CASSVGQGTLQETQYF
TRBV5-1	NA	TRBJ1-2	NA	TGCGCCAGCAGTTCGGGAAATTGGGAGGTTTTTAACTATGGCTACACCTTC	CASSSGNWEVFNYGYTF
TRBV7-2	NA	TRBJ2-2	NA	TGTGCCAGCAGCTCCTTTAGGGGCCGGGAGCTGTTTTTT	CASSSFRGRELFF
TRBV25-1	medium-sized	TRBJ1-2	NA	TGTGCCAGCAGTGAATTGGATGGCTACACCTTC	CASSELDGYTF
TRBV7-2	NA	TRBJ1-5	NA	TGTGCCAGCAGCTTATGGGCAGGGGATAGCAATCAGCCCCAGCATTTT	CASSLWAGDSNQPQHF
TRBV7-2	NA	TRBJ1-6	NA	TGTGCCAGCAGCTTAGAGGGTGCAGACAGAAATTCACCCCTCCACTTT	CASSLEGADRNSPLHF
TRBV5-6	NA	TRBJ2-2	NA	TGTGCCAGCAGCTTGAAGGTCGGGGAGCTGTTTTTT	CASSLKVGELFF
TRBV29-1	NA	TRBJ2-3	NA	TGCAGCTTCCGGACAGGCACAGATACGCAGTATTTT	CSFRTGTDTQYF
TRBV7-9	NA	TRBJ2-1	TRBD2	TGTGCCAGCAGCCAGACTAGCGCCCAGAGCTCCTACAATGAGCAGTTCTTC	CASSQTSAQSSYNEQFF
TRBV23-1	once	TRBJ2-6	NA	TGCGCCAGCAGTCAATTCTCTGGGGCCAACGTCCTGACTTTC	CASSQFSGANVLTF
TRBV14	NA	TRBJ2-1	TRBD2	TGTGCCAGCAGCCGCCCCCTACTAGCGGGAGCCTACAATGAGCAGTTCTTC	CASSRPLLAGAYNEQFF